This T cell receptor beta chain was found in a study of blood T cell repertoires in COVID-19. Study overall: Specimens from acute and convalescent COVID-19 originated in the United States, Italy and Spain. Nucleic acid was either cDNA or gDNA, and it came from T cells, B-cell-depleted T cells, or PBMCs.

How the authors handled the data: Reference gene primers were amplified, and this amplification served to estimate nucleated cell counts. Some clones are missing from TCRdb's copy, which holds only in-frame ones; the method was immunoSEQ multiplex PCR. D and trimming come from the DNA, and the V and J calls and clone size come from that table. The table includes 60,000 to 75,000 clones, about four fifths detected once. This clonotype was sampled from a human donor in a cohort sampled during active COVID-19. The sequenced sample was peripheral blood.

The CDR3 nucleotides are TGTGCCAGCAGCTTCTTTGCAACTAATGAAAAACTGTTTTTT. The encoded protein is CASSFFATNEKLFF. This chain connects TRBV7-8 to TRBJ1-4; no reliable D call. There are 14 residues in the CDR3. V was cut by 3 bases and J by 0 bases, with 5 bases left in between. Germline V gives CDR1 SGHVS, CDR2 FQNEAQ. The full variable domain, completed using reference TRBV7-8 and TRBJ1-4, is GAGVSQSPRYKVAKRGQDVALRCDPISGHVSLFWYQQALGQGPEFLTYFQNEAQLDKSGLPSDRFFAERPEGSVSTLKIQRTQQEDSAVYLCASSFFATNEKLFFGSGTQLSVL.